This T cell receptor beta chain is drawn from a study of cytomegalovirus exposure and HLA in healthy donors. Findings and limits, study-wide: Clonal expansion was found to be greater in HLA-associated TCR beta chains than in equally common others in a later analysis.

In its sample, this clone was seen a few times. The antigen remains undetermined. This CDR3 contains 13 residues. With 6 bases clipped from V and 4 bases from J, the junction kept 3 bases outside the gene matches. Germline CDR1 and CDR2: MNHEY and SVGAGI. It was with 60 Vbeta and 13 Jbeta primers that the PCR ran. TCRdb's table, derived via immunoSEQ multiplex PCR, lists solely in-frame clones and lacks some. The sample has more than 110,000 clones, 73% seen once. Sequenced material: PBMCs. The sequence was obtained from a human donor in good health. This chain connects TRBV6-5 to TRBJ1-3; TRBD1 aligns across 7 bases. CDR3 sequence (DNA): TGTGCCAGCAGCCCGACAGGGGGAAACACCATATATTTT. Its protein is CASSPTGGNTIYF.